This T cell receptor (beta chain) was retrieved from a study of blood T cells in healthy people across ages (dated by TCRdb to between 2014 and 2017). Concerning the study at large: Template switching captured roughly one uniquely barcoded TCR beta cDNA molecule per two T cells in model experiments. Age-related changes in TCR beta repertoire diversity were measured in the study by deep sequencing normalized with unique cDNA molecular identifiers. To avoid experimental bias, donors of different ages were distributed randomly across sequencing lanes. Four age groups were formed from the donors: young (average approximately 17 years), middle-aged (more than 35), aged (roughly 56) and long-lived (more than 75). For two donors (one aged 18 to 30 and one aged 80 or older), the study analyzed two additional independent replicas of 1 million unique cDNA reads from the same blood draw. The full study reports these points: As age increased, observed TCR beta diversity per million T cells dropped in a roughly linear way, and a significant reduction was already evident by age approximately 40. There was a strong correlation between observed TCR beta diversity and the percentage of naive T cells measured by flow cytometry. Compared with the aged group, the long-lived group had more naive CD4+ T cells, fewer expanded clones and increased TCR diversity, a pattern suggesting age selection. Since profiling was done on bulk unsorted PBMCs, naive and antigen-experienced compartments could not be conclusively compared. Total diversity estimates from one million sequenced T cells were considered lower bounds and underestimates. The CMV infection status of donors was not known, potentially confounding age-related changes in expanded clonotypes.

Donors were roughly 40 systemically healthy Caucasian individuals from Russia aged roughly 6 to 95 years. Roughly 9.5 milliliters of peripheral blood were drawn from each donor into EDTA-treated Vacutainer tubes. Ficoll-Paque density-gradient centrifugation was used to isolate PBMCs, with at least 7 million per sample. Total RNA, at least 5 micrograms per sample, was extracted from PBMCs with Trizol reagent. Naive CD45RAhigh/CD27high T cell percentages were measured by flow cytometry on a PBMC aliquot from every donor. V lost 4 bases and J lost 4 bases; the stretch between them is 15 bases long. Taken from the germline V gene (reference sequence), the CDR1 and CDR2 loops are LGHDT and YNNKEL. Reading from cysteine to phenylalanine, the CDR3 counts 15 amino acids. Only CDR3 DNA remains: 45 bases, in frame from the first base. This clonotype was found a few times. There is no known antigen for this receptor. Qualities for individual bases were not recorded, and no much larger clone is one base off.

The library was built by means of 5' RACE. Instrument on record: Illumina HiSeq 2500. A second PCR of roughly 7 to 11 cycles was performed with a sample-barcoded 5' primer and a J-beta primer mix. Each TCR beta cDNA molecule received a unique molecular identifier from a template-switch 5' adaptor carrying 12 random nucleotides. Each sample yielded at least 2.5 million CDR3-containing paired-end reads. All of the RNA was converted into first-strand cDNA using the Mint cDNA synthesis kit, with a TRBC-specific oligonucleotide serving as the primer. After uracil-DNA glycosylase treatment, a first 18-cycle PCR used universal primers M1SS and BC2_uni_R on all cDNA. On the authors' methods: Each sample was normalized by randomly selecting 1 million high-quality reads, each carrying a distinct molecular identifier. Instead of being binned into consensus sequences, reads with shared molecular identifiers were discarded. MiTCR, run with a Q25 quality threshold and the strictest error-elimination algorithm, handled CDR3 identification, clonotype clustering and error correction. Lower-bound total TCR beta diversity was estimated with a nonparametric unseen species model using Euler transformation. TCRdb trimmed public reads at Q25 via fastp, called clones via MiXCR and kept in-frame beta chains. Rows with one shared CDR3 protein collapse into an entry with the most common genes and DNA. TCRdb, not the original authors, processed these V and J calls. This sample lists approximately 1.5 million distinct CDR3 sequences; roughly 32% were detected once. Over 9% of the sample is in the top ten clones.

The chain is assembled from TRBV3-1 and TRBJ2-3; a weak D assignment points to TRBD2 (5 bases agree). Input material: blood. The source is a woman aged 25 to 45 in good health. The CDR3 is CASSPRGRLSDTQYF. The DNA sequence reads TGTGCCAGCAGCCCCCGTGGGAGATTGTCAGATACGCAGTATTTT.